This entry features one T cell receptor beta chain sequence. The antigen is undetermined. A junction boundary mismatches the germline segment, possibly from a read error. Germline V gives CDR1 MNHEY, CDR2 SMNVEV (reference sequence). The CDR3 is 13 residues long. Clinical symptoms, serum thyroxine, TRAb, thyroid ultrasound and orbital computed tomography were relied on for diagnosis. CDR3 regions of TCR beta were amplified from RNA transcripts. A first-round RT-PCR used HTBI primers, followed by a second-round multiplex PCR. MiXCR was run by TCRdb on the multiplex PCR reads, yielding one entry per CDR3 protein. In the table there are around 1,000,000 distinct CDR3 sequences, about 36% of which are singletons. This sample is part of a study of Graves' ophthalmopathy and Graves' hyperthyroidism. Study in general: Being free of ophthalmopathy for 18 months of follow-up defined stable hyperthyroidism. Study conclusions and caveats: The majority of expanded thyroid clonotypes above 0.001 frequency also occurred in blood.

The clonotype originates from an adult man with Graves' hyperthyroidism. Source material: peripheral blood or thyroid tissue (not recorded which). The chain links TRBV27 to TRBJ2-7; 9 bases agree with TRBD1. CDR3 region: CTSRGQGPYEQYF. The DNA of the CDR3 is TGTACCAGCCGGGGACAGGGCCCCTACGAGCAGTACTTC.